This is a list of T cell receptor beta chains from one sample in a study of T cell responses to AZD1222 COVID-19 vaccine. The assay was immunoSEQ multiplex PCR, and TCRdb's table has in-frame clones only and misses some. The sample has some 150,000 clones, about 91% seen once; the top ten hold roughly 3.5%. Sequenced here: peripheral blood, sampled 28 days after the second AZD1222 dose. The source of these receptors is an adult who received the AZD1222 COVID-19 vaccine. Each CDR3 is given without its conserved first and last residue. Fields, in order: clone size, V gene, D gene, CDR3 length, J gene, CDR3 protein. A D gene is named only where the DNA matches it firmly. Size tells how often a clone was seen (once, few, many) or the class of an expanded clone, and some rows leave it out.

.	TRBV6-5	.	11	TRBJ1-2	AIGPPVGPGYT
.	TRBV9	.	12	TRBJ2-3	ASSVESLRDTQY
.	TRBV5-5	.	15	TRBJ1-5	ASSPRLAEYSNQPQH
few	TRBV20-1	TRBD1	13	TRBJ1-6	SASSGTGGNSPLH
once	TRBV28	.	14	TRBJ2-1	ASTSRGGSSYNEQF
.	TRBV30	.	13	TRBJ1-1	AMGGGSVMNTEAF
.	TRBV24-1	.	13	TRBJ1-4	ATSDSTGYNEKLF
.	TRBV10-3	.	12	TRBJ2-7	AIREGPLNIVQY
.	TRBV27	.	19	TRBJ2-2	ASSLIIPGIKKRGDTGELF
.	TRBV10-3	.	14	TRBJ1-4	AISPKGGEANEKLF
.	TRBV12-3/TRBV12-4	TRBD1	11	TRBJ1-5	ASGTGSNQPQH
.	TRBV15	.	9	TRBJ1-2	ATSTGYGYT
.	TRBV28	.	12	TRBJ1-2	ASSTSGTSYGYT
.	TRBV28	.	9	TRBJ2-4	ASSFKNIQY
.	TRBV18	.	10	TRBJ1-4	ASSPRGEKLF
.	TRBV30	.	11	TRBJ1-5	AWSDSYNQPQH
.	TRBV6-6	TRBD1	10	TRBJ1-5	ASSTGAPPQH
.	TRBV7-2	.	11	TRBJ2-3	ASSSTGTDTQY
.	TRBV7-8	TRBD1	11	TRBJ2-2	ASSRDRPGELF
.	TRBV5-4	.	13	TRBJ2-5	ASSRGAGVEETQY
.	TRBV25-1	.	12	TRBJ2-3	ASSEWASTDTQY
.	TRBV9	TRBD1	12	TRBJ1-4	ASGSGTGREKLF
.	TRBV6-2/TRBV6-3	.	13	TRBJ2-1	ASSATISSYNEQF
.	TRBV4-2	.	12	TRBJ2-6	ASSQAEGANVLT
.	TRBV6-1	.	11	TRBJ2-3	ASSERVRDTQY
.	TRBV28	TRBD1	13	TRBJ1-4	ASSSPGQGGEKLF
.	TRBV11-2	.	11	TRBJ1-1	ASSLERDTEAF
.	TRBV27	.	14	TRBJ1-1	ASSLYRGRANTEAF
.	TRBV19	.	13	TRBJ2-6	ASSIGQSGANVLT
.	TRBV6-4	TRBD1	12	TRBJ1-1	ASSPTGRNTEAF
.	TRBV5-5	.	10	TRBJ2-7	ASSFSSYEQY
.	TRBV18	TRBD1	11	TRBJ1-5	ASSAGGNQPQH
.	TRBV5-5	TRBD1	14	TRBJ1-3	ASSGIRQGAGNTIY
.	TRBV3-1/TRBV3-2	TRBD2	16	TRBJ2-1	ASSPRRLAGNSYNEQF
.	TRBV27	.	11	TRBJ1-1	ASSLGRNTEAF
.	TRBV5-4	.	11	TRBJ1-1	ASSLDFKSAAF
.	TRBV5-6	.	13	TRBJ2-7	ASSLESWGPYEQY
.	TRBV10-3	.	13	TRBJ1-1	AISEGGGRNTEAF
.	TRBV7-9	TRBD2	11	TRBJ2-1	ASSSQRENEQF